A selection of T cell receptor beta chains follows, all from one sample in a study of human T cells and chemical hapten exposure. In TCRdb, the RACE reads were re-called with MiXCR into one record per CDR3 protein. In the table there are tens of thousands of distinct CDR3 sequences, 8% to 13% of which are singletons. The sequences come from whole blood, collected in connection with sensitization to the hapten diphenylcyclopropenone (DPC). These receptors were taken from a woman in her fifties or sixties with alopecia areata. Some clones in this sample may be carry-over from other donors' samples. Both conserved end residues are part of each CDR3. D genes are given only for firm matches. The size entry is marked missing in some rows and otherwise reads once, few, many or a size class.

abundance: NA; j_gene: TRBJ2-7; len: 14; v_gene: TRBV12-3/TRBV12-4; d_gene: TRBD2; CDR3aa: CASSPSGSLYEQYF; CDR3nt: TGTGCCAGCAGTCCAAGCGGGAGTCTTTACGAGCAGTACTTC
abundance: NA; j_gene: TRBJ2-7; len: 15; v_gene: TRBV20-1; d_gene: TRBD2; CDR3aa: CSARDPQRGNYEQYF; CDR3nt: TGCAGTGCTAGAGATCCCCAGCGGGGAAACTACGAGCAGTACTTC
abundance: NA; j_gene: TRBJ2-1; len: 14; v_gene: TRBV10-2; d_gene: TRBD2; CDR3aa: CASRIAGALGEQFF; CDR3nt: TGCGCCAGCAGGATAGCGGGAGCCTTGGGTGAGCAGTTCTTC
abundance: many; j_gene: TRBJ2-1; len: 16; v_gene: TRBV3-1; d_gene: TRBD1; CDR3aa: CASSQDSRQGGNEQFF; CDR3nt: TGTGCCAGCAGCCAAGATTCGAGACAGGGGGGCAATGAGCAGTTCTTC
abundance: few; j_gene: TRBJ1-1; len: 11; v_gene: TRBV10-2; d_gene: NA; CDR3aa: CASSEVTGAFF; CDR3nt: TGCGCCAGCAGTGAGGTAACGGGAGCTTTCTTT
abundance: many; j_gene: TRBJ2-6; len: 22; v_gene: TRBV27; d_gene: TRBD2; CDR3aa: CASSSLLGLAGGGLSGANVLTF; CDR3nt: TGTGCCAGCAGTTCCCTGTTGGGACTAGCGGGAGGCGGGCTCTCTGGGGCCAACGTCCTGACTTTC
abundance: many; j_gene: TRBJ2-5; len: 13; v_gene: TRBV7-6; d_gene: NA; CDR3aa: CASSAGTVETQYF; CDR3nt: TGTGCCAGCAGCGCAGGGACGGTGGAGACCCAGTACTTC
abundance: few; j_gene: TRBJ2-5; len: 15; v_gene: TRBV20-1; d_gene: TRBD2; CDR3aa: CSARTSGRAKETQYF; CDR3nt: TGCAGTGCTAGGACTAGCGGGAGGGCCAAAGAGACCCAGTACTTC
abundance: few; j_gene: TRBJ2-5; len: 17; v_gene: TRBV7-9; d_gene: TRBD2; CDR3aa: CASSLARKRESRETQYF; CDR3nt: TGTGCCAGCAGCTTAGCGAGGAAGCGGGAGTCTCGTGAGACCCAGTACTTC
abundance: many; j_gene: TRBJ2-7; len: 15; v_gene: TRBV28; d_gene: NA; CDR3aa: CASRKPGLTPYEQYF; CDR3nt: TGTGCCAGCAGGAAGCCCGGACTCACCCCCTACGAGCAGTACTTC
abundance: many; j_gene: TRBJ1-1; len: 16; v_gene: TRBV5-6; d_gene: NA; CDR3aa: CASSPGDRDGLSEAFF; CDR3nt: TGTGCCAGCAGCCCGGGCGACCGGGACGGCCTTTCCGAAGCTTTCTTT
abundance: many; j_gene: TRBJ1-1; len: 14; v_gene: TRBV9; d_gene: NA; CDR3aa: CASSPRKLNTEAFF; CDR3nt: TGTGCCAGCAGCCCTAGGAAACTGAACACTGAAGCTTTCTTT
abundance: few; j_gene: TRBJ2-7; len: 16; v_gene: TRBV18; d_gene: TRBD1; CDR3aa: CASSPTRTGGSYEQYF; CDR3nt: TGTGCCAGCTCACCCACCCGGACAGGGGGCTCCTACGAGCAGTACTTC
abundance: NA; j_gene: TRBJ1-5; len: 16; v_gene: TRBV28; d_gene: TRBD1; CDR3aa: CASRRRTGGSNQPQHF; CDR3nt: TGTGCCAGCAGGCGGAGGACAGGGGGGAGCAATCAGCCCCAGCATTTT
abundance: few; j_gene: TRBJ2-1; len: 13; v_gene: TRBV6-5; d_gene: NA; CDR3aa: CASRLGQFNEQFF; CDR3nt: TGTGCCAGCAGACTGGGACAATTCAATGAGCAGTTCTTC
abundance: few; j_gene: TRBJ1-1; len: 15; v_gene: TRBV7-6; d_gene: NA; CDR3aa: CASSLAPSLNTEAFF; CDR3nt: TGTGCCAGCAGCTTAGCGCCGTCCCTGAACACTGAAGCTTTCTTT
abundance: NA; j_gene: TRBJ1-2; len: 13; v_gene: TRBV7-2; d_gene: NA; CDR3aa: CASSLNRNYGYTF; CDR3nt: TGTGCCAGCAGCTTAAACAGAAACTATGGCTACACCTTC
abundance: once; j_gene: TRBJ1-5; len: 14; v_gene: TRBV20-1; d_gene: TRBD1; CDR3aa: CSATTGLSNQPQHF; CDR3nt: TGCAGTGCGACGACAGGGCTTAGCAATCAGCCCCAGCATTTT
abundance: many; j_gene: TRBJ2-7; len: 16; v_gene: TRBV21-1; d_gene: NA; CDR3aa: CASSKARFGLSYEQYF; CDR3nt: TGTGCCAGCAGCAAAGCGCGATTTGGGTTATCCTACGAGCAGTACTTC
abundance: many; j_gene: TRBJ2-5; len: 12; v_gene: TRBV20-1; d_gene: NA; CDR3aa: CSATKGQETQYF; CDR3nt: TGCAGTGCTACAAAGGGGCAAGAGACCCAGTACTTC
abundance: many; j_gene: TRBJ1-1; len: 13; v_gene: TRBV7-9; d_gene: NA; CDR3aa: CASRGVANTEAFF; CDR3nt: TGTGCCTCCCGGGGGGTGGCGAACACTGAAGCTTTCTTT
abundance: few; j_gene: TRBJ1-2; len: 16; v_gene: TRBV5-1; d_gene: NA; CDR3aa: CASSLVTVNLNYGYTF; CDR3nt: TGCGCCAGCAGCTTGGTGACAGTGAATCTTAACTATGGCTACACCTTC
abundance: many; j_gene: TRBJ1-1; len: 12; v_gene: TRBV20-1; d_gene: NA; CDR3aa: CSASPGTAEAFF; CDR3nt: TGCAGTGCTAGCCCCGGGACTGCTGAAGCTTTCTTT
abundance: many; j_gene: TRBJ2-7; len: 13; v_gene: TRBV6-2/TRBV6-3; d_gene: NA; CDR3aa: CASSYGGIYEQYF; CDR3nt: TGTGCCAGCAGTTATGGGGGAATCTACGAGCAGTACTTC
abundance: many; j_gene: TRBJ2-2; len: 15; v_gene: TRBV10-3; d_gene: NA; CDR3aa: CAISDGSFDTGELFF; CDR3nt: TGTGCCATCAGTGACGGATCCTTTGACACCGGGGAGCTGTTTTTT
abundance: many; j_gene: TRBJ2-1; len: 19; v_gene: TRBV20-1; d_gene: TRBD2; CDR3aa: CSARPGTSGIPLTYNEQFF; CDR3nt: TGCAGTGCTAGACCCGGGACTAGCGGGATACCTCTTACCTACAATGAGCAGTTCTTC
abundance: NA; j_gene: TRBJ1-5; len: 12; v_gene: TRBV20-1; d_gene: NA; CDR3aa: CSARGDSSFFHF; CDR3nt: TGCAGTGCTAGAGGTGACAGCAGCTTTTTCCATTTT
abundance: few; j_gene: TRBJ1-2; len: 14; v_gene: TRBV25-1; d_gene: TRBD1; CDR3aa: CASSRTGGNYGYTF; CDR3nt: TGTGCCAGCAGCCGGACAGGGGGAAACTATGGCTACACCTTC
abundance: NA; j_gene: TRBJ1-1; len: 12; v_gene: TRBV3-1; d_gene: NA; CDR3aa: CASSQEWTEAFF; CDR3nt: TGTGCCAGCAGCCAAGAATGGACTGAAGCTTTCTTT
abundance: few; j_gene: TRBJ1-3; len: 17; v_gene: TRBV7-6; d_gene: NA; CDR3aa: CASSPSRGAGRGNTIYF; CDR3nt: TGTGCCAGCAGCCCGTCAAGGGGGGCCGGGAGAGGAAACACCATATATTTT
abundance: few; j_gene: TRBJ1-4; len: 14; v_gene: TRBV3-1; d_gene: TRBD1; CDR3aa: CASSPPDRAEKLFF; CDR3nt: TGTGCCAGCAGCCCTCCTGACAGGGCCGAAAAACTGTTTTTT
abundance: many; j_gene: TRBJ2-5; len: 16; v_gene: TRBV7-9; d_gene: NA; CDR3aa: CASSSAVGTDQETQYF; CDR3nt: TGTGCCAGCAGCTCCGCTGTAGGCACCGACCAAGAGACCCAGTACTTC
abundance: few; j_gene: TRBJ2-4; len: 17; v_gene: TRBV6-5; d_gene: NA; CDR3aa: CASSPRTVRLAKNIQYF; CDR3nt: TGTGCCAGCAGCCCCCGGACAGTGAGGCTAGCCAAAAACATTCAGTACTTC
abundance: many; j_gene: TRBJ1-1; len: 16; v_gene: TRBV12-5; d_gene: TRBD1; CDR3aa: CASGSRQGQDHTEAFF; CDR3nt: TGTGCTAGTGGTTCCCGACAGGGCCAGGATCACACTGAAGCTTTCTTT
abundance: few; j_gene: TRBJ2-5; len: 15; v_gene: TRBV11-2; d_gene: TRBD2; CDR3aa: CASSLDSAGEETQYF; CDR3nt: TGTGCCAGCAGCTTAGATTCCGCGGGGGAAGAGACCCAGTACTTC
abundance: NA; j_gene: TRBJ2-7; len: 15; v_gene: TRBV28; d_gene: NA; CDR3aa: CASSLPGQSSYEQYF; CDR3nt: TGTGCCAGCAGTCTCCCCGGACAGAGCTCCTACGAGCAGTACTTC
abundance: many; j_gene: TRBJ1-2; len: 17; v_gene: TRBV11-2; d_gene: NA; CDR3aa: CASNSISRVSSNRGYTF; CDR3nt: TGTGCCAGCAATTCGATTTCACGGGTGTCGTCCAACCGTGGCTACACCTTC
abundance: NA; j_gene: TRBJ2-1; len: 15; v_gene: TRBV14; d_gene: TRBD2; CDR3aa: CASGGRLAAYNEQFF; CDR3nt: TGTGCCAGCGGAGGTAGGCTAGCGGCCTACAATGAGCAGTTCTTC
abundance: few; j_gene: TRBJ1-1; len: 14; v_gene: TRBV6-6; d_gene: NA; CDR3aa: CASQTAGEGTEAFF; CDR3nt: TGTGCCAGCCAAACGGCAGGGGAGGGGACTGAAGCTTTCTTT
abundance: many; j_gene: TRBJ1-5; len: 13; v_gene: TRBV10-3; d_gene: NA; CDR3aa: CAIRAQSNQPQHF; CDR3nt: TGTGCCATCAGGGCACAGAGCAATCAGCCCCAGCATTTT
abundance: NA; j_gene: TRBJ1-1; len: 10; v_gene: TRBV21-1; d_gene: NA; CDR3aa: CASSQACAFF; CDR3nt: TGTGCCAGCAGCCAAGCGTGTGCTTTCTTT
abundance: many; j_gene: TRBJ2-3; len: 13; v_gene: TRBV19; d_gene: NA; CDR3aa: CASSIDRGDTQYF; CDR3nt: TGTGCCAGTAGTATTGACAGAGGAGATACGCAGTATTTT
abundance: NA; j_gene: TRBJ2-1; len: 16; v_gene: TRBV12-5; d_gene: TRBD1; CDR3aa: CASAPSGQGRINEQFF; CDR3nt: TGTGCTAGTGCCCCCTCGGGACAGGGACGGATCAATGAGCAGTTCTTC
abundance: many; j_gene: TRBJ1-1; len: 13; v_gene: TRBV29-1; d_gene: TRBD1; CDR3aa: CSVRTGGGTEAFF; CDR3nt: TGCAGCGTTAGGACAGGGGGTGGAACTGAAGCTTTCTTT
abundance: many; j_gene: TRBJ2-7; len: 14; v_gene: TRBV7-9; d_gene: NA; CDR3aa: CASSAAGSTYEQYF; CDR3nt: TGTGCCAGCAGCGCAGCGGGCAGCACCTACGAGCAGTACTTC
abundance: many; j_gene: TRBJ2-1; len: 16; v_gene: TRBV9; d_gene: NA; CDR3aa: CASSAAGTRSYNEQFF; CDR3nt: TGTGCCAGCAGCGCCGCCGGGACGCGATCCTACAATGAGCAGTTCTTC
abundance: NA; j_gene: TRBJ2-7; len: 13; v_gene: TRBV30; d_gene: NA; CDR3aa: CAWGAALFHEQYF; CDR3nt: TGTGCCTGGGGCGCAGCCCTCTTTCACGAGCAGTACTTC
abundance: many; j_gene: TRBJ2-1; len: 16; v_gene: TRBV11-2; d_gene: NA; CDR3aa: CASSLGDYRRGNEQFF; CDR3nt: TGTGCCAGCAGCTTAGGTGACTATCGGCGTGGCAATGAGCAGTTCTTC
abundance: many; j_gene: TRBJ2-3; len: 15; v_gene: TRBV7-9; d_gene: TRBD1; CDR3aa: CASNPGQGPGDTQYF; CDR3nt: TGTGCCAGCAATCCGGGACAGGGGCCGGGGGATACGCAGTATTTT